One and the same sample provided the 24 T cell receptor beta chains below, sequenced in a study of blood T cell repertoires in COVID-19. Assay: immunoSEQ multiplex PCR; the TCRdb copy retains only in-frame clones and omits some. Of some 490,000 clones in the sample, approximately 83% were seen once. Material: peripheral blood. Receptor source: a human donor in a cohort sampled during active COVID-19.

The V call is TRBV6-2 or TRBV6-3, the J call TRBJ1-1; D gene ambiguous. The CDR3 runs 13 residues. The germline gives CDR1 MNHEY, CDR2 SVGEGT. V was pared by 2 bases and J by 0 bases, with 4 bases between. The CDR3 sequence: CASSYPMNTEAFF. CDR3 in DNA: TGTGCCAGCAGTTACCCAATGAACACTGAAGCTTTCTTT.

The chain combines TRBV5-4 with TRBJ2-3; a possible D gene is TRBD1 (5 bases). V lost 1 base to trimming and J lost 3 bases, with 6 bases between them. The CDR3 contains 13 residues. The V gene's germline CDR1 is SGHNT and CDR2 YYREEE (reference sequence). In DNA, the CDR3 is TGTGCCAGCAGCTTGAAGGGGACAGATACGCAGTATTTT. Translation gives CASSLKGTDTQYF.

CDR3 residues: CASSTTATGVGTEAFF. In nucleotides, the CDR3 is TGTGCCAGTAGTACGACCGCGACAGGCGTGGGCACTGAAGCTTTCTTT. The V call is TRBV19, the J call TRBJ1-1; D possibly corresponds to TRBD1 (6 bases). V was pared by 4 bases and J by 4 bases, with 19 bases between. This CDR3 is built from 16 residues. The germline V gene has CDR1 LNHDA and CDR2 SQIVND (reference sequence).

This chain connects TRBV11-1 to TRBJ2-7, with 12 bases matching TRBD2. Germline CDR1 is SGHAT and CDR2 is FQDESV (reference sequence). The CDR3 spans 16 residues. V trimming: 4 bases; J trimming: 0 bases; junction bases outside the gene matches: 4. Written as DNA, the CDR3 is TGTGCCAGCAGCTCCCTGACTAGCGGGAGCTCCTACGAGCAGTACTTC. Protein: CASSSLTSGSSYEQYF.

This chain joins TRBV6-5 and TRBJ1-2; TRBD1 agrees at 8 bases. Germline CDR1 is MNHEY and CDR2 is SVGAGI. The CDR3 is made up of 15 amino acids. The V and J ends lost 10 bases and 0 bases, in that order; junction bases with no gene match: 10. The CDR3 nucleotides are TGTGCCACCCTTCTCCGGACAGGGACTAACTATGGCTACACCTTC. Its translation is CATLLRTGTNYGYTF.

This chain joins TRBV23-1 and TRBJ2-4; 7 bases map to TRBD1. TRBV23-1 is recorded as an ORF, its role being uncertain. This CDR3 spans 17 amino acids. Trimming at V came to 0 bases and at J to 0 bases, leaving 5 bases not matched to a gene. CDR3 loop: CASSQSGDRAAKNIQYF. In DNA, the CDR3 is TGCGCCAGCAGTCAATCAGGTGACAGGGCAGCCAAAAACATTCAGTACTTC.

The chain recombines TRBV19 with TRBJ1-1; 8 nucleotides line up with TRBD1. Germline lookup yields CDR1 LNHDA and CDR2 SQIVND (reference sequence). CDR3 length: 11 residues. V lost 6 bases, J lost 8 bases, and 2 bases stayed unmatched. The CDR3 DNA reads as TGTGCCAGTAGCCGGACAGGGGAAGCTTTCTTT. Its protein product is CASSRTGEAFF. Together with reference TRBV19 and TRBJ1-1, the CDR3 gives the full variable domain: DGGITQSPKYLFRKEGQNVTLSCEQNLNHDAMYWYRQDPGQGLRLIYYSQIVNDFQKGDIAEGYSVSREKKESFPLTVTSAQKNPTAFYLCASSRTGEAFFGQGTRLTVV.

The gene calls are TRBV14 and TRBJ2-1; perhaps TRBD2 as D (6 bases). The CDR3 consists of 15 residues. The germline CDR1 and CDR2 sequences are SGHDN and FVKESK. V was cut by 6 bases and J by 3 bases, with 15 bases left in between. DNA of the CDR3: TGTGCCAGCAGACATACACTAGCCGGCTACAATGAGCAGTTCTTC. Translated: CASRHTLAGYNEQFF.

The chain has TRBV5-4 and TRBJ1-1, with D unresolved. CDR1 and CDR2 (germline): SGHNT, YYREEE (reference sequence). The ends were cut back, 3 bases at V and 4 bases at J, with 7 bases in the middle. The CDR3 runs 12 residues. The CDR3 region is CASSYGGTEAFF. CDR3 sequence (DNA): TGTGCCAGCAGCTACGGAGGCACTGAAGCTTTCTTT.

The rearrangement joins TRBV25-1 to TRBJ1-1; 8 positions agree with TRBD1. The CDR3 runs 14 residues. The V and J ends lost 4 bases and 6 bases, in that order; junction bases with no gene match: 7. Germline CDR1 is MGHDK and CDR2 is SYGVNS. The CDR3 here is CASSGTGRDSEAFF. As DNA, the CDR3 is TGTGCCAGCAGTGGGACAGGGAGAGATTCTGAAGCTTTCTTT. The entire variable domain, with the rest obtained from reference TRBV25-1 and TRBJ1-1, is as follows: EADIYQTPRYLVIGTGKKITLECSQTMGHDKMYWYQQDPGMELHLIHYSYGVNSTEKGDLSSESTVSRIRTEHFPLTLESARPSHTSQYLCASSGTGRDSEAFFGQGTRLTVV.

This clone appeared once. This chain joins TRBV30 and TRBJ1-1; the D gene is possibly TRBD1 (6 bases). The V end was cut by 3 bases, the J end by 0 bases, with 14 bases between. Germline CDR1 GTSNPN, CDR2 SVGIG (reference sequence). The CDR3 totals 15 residues. CDR3 bases: TGTGCCTGGAGCCGTGGGCAGGGGTTGAACACTGAAGCTTTCTTT. Amino acid sequence: CAWSRGQGLNTEAFF.

This clone was seen only once. The V gene is TRBV3-1 (or the pseudogene TRBV3-2), the J gene TRBJ1-2; weak D call: TRBD1 (6 bases). The CDR3 runs to 12 residues. The V gene's germline CDR1 is LGHDT and CDR2 YNNKEL (reference sequence). V dropped 0 bases and J dropped 8 bases, with 7 bases sitting between them. CDR3 residues: CASSQETGGYTF. CDR3 nucleotide sequence: TGTGCCAGCAGCCAAGAAACAGGGGGCTACACCTTC.

CDR3: CASSSYRGITEAFF. The DNA of the CDR3 is TGTGCCAGCAGCTCTTACAGGGGGATCACTGAAGCTTTCTTT. V and J are TRBV11-2 and TRBJ1-1; 8 positions match TRBD1. The germline CDR1 and CDR2 sequences are SGHAT and FQNNGV. J lost 4 bases, V lost 4 bases, and 5 bases had no gene match. This CDR3 contains 14 residues.

This rearrangement joins TRBV5-4 to TRBJ2-3; TRBD2 might be the D (5 bases). Germline CDR1 SGHNT, CDR2 YYREEE (reference sequence). The CDR3 loop spans 13 amino acids. V was pared by 0 bases and J by 3 bases, with 5 bases between. CDR3 amino acids: CASSLGGTDTQYF. DNA for the CDR3: TGTGCCAGCAGCTTGGGAGGGACAGATACGCAGTATTTT.

This rearrangement joins TRBV19 to TRBJ2-3, with no clear D. Germline CDR1 is LNHDA and CDR2 is SQIVND (reference sequence). The CDR3 is 13 amino acids. Between the trimmed V and J ends, which lost 5 bases and 6 bases, there was a span of 12 bases. CDR3 residues: CASSPPPRDTQYF. In DNA form, the CDR3 reads TGTGCCAGTAGTCCACCCCCTAGGGATACGCAGTATTTT.

The chain links TRBV15 to TRBJ2-1; 8 bases fit TRBD2. V lost 3 bases, J lost 8 bases, and 12 bases stayed unmatched. The CDR3 covers 16 residues. Germline CDR1 and CDR2: LNHNV and YYDKDF (reference sequence). The CDR3 DNA reads as TGTGCCACCAGCAGGGCCGGGACTAGTGGGTTCCATGAGCAGTTCTTC. It is translated as CATSRAGTSGFHEQFF.

The chain couples TRBV7-9 to TRBJ2-3, with TRBD1 matching 8 bases. This CDR3 has 15 amino acids. CDR1 is SEHNR, CDR2 FQNEAQ, per germline (reference sequence). Unmatched junction bases numbered 2, after V lost 3 bases and J lost 0 bases. The CDR3 nucleotides read TGTGCCAGCAGCTTGCGGGACAGGAGCACAGATACGCAGTATTTT. Its protein product is CASSLRDRSTDTQYF.

The gene calls are TRBV7-9 and TRBJ2-1; 8 nucleotides agree with TRBD2. CDR1 and CDR2 (germline): SEHNR, FQNEAQ (reference sequence). The length of the CDR3 is 18 residues. J lost 7 bases, V lost 10 bases, and 24 bases had no gene match. CDR3 sequence (DNA): TGTGCCACCCAAGAGGGATTAGCGGGAATGAGAAAGGGGAATGAGCAGTTCTTC. The encoded protein is CATQEGLAGMRKGNEQFF.

The chain links TRBV30 to TRBJ1-1, with 7 positions matching TRBD1. Trimming cost V 1 base and J 1 base; bases outside gene matches: 3. The CDR3 spans 14 residues. Germline-derived CDR1 and CDR2 are GTSNPN and SVGIG (reference sequence). CDR3 sequence (DNA): TGTGCCTGGAGTGGAGACAGGGAGAACACTGAAGCTTTCTTT. Protein sequence: CAWSGDRENTEAFF.

The J gene is TRBJ2-1, the V gene TRBV9; TRBD2 agrees at 9 bases. Per germline, CDR1 SGDLS and CDR2 YYNGEE. The CDR3 is made up of 16 amino acids. Trimming cost V 0 bases and J 4 bases; bases outside gene matches: 5. CDR3 sequence reads: CASSVGSSGGYNEQFF. CDR3 sequence (DNA): TGTGCCAGCAGCGTAGGTAGTAGCGGGGGTTACAATGAGCAGTTCTTC.

This clone was seen once. V gene TRBV6-2 or TRBV6-3 combines with J gene TRBJ2-1, with 10 bases matching TRBD2. The CDR3 is 13 residues long. The germline V gene encodes CDR1 MNHEY and CDR2 SVGEGT. Trimming cost V 2 bases and J 15 bases; bases outside gene matches: 7. DNA of the CDR3: TGTGCCAGCAGTTACCTAGCGGGAGAAGGCAGGTTCTTC. Its protein is CASSYLAGEGRFF.

The chain recombines TRBV18 with TRBJ2-5; 8 nucleotides line up with TRBD1. In germline, CDR1 is KGHSH, CDR2 LQKENI. There are 13 residues in the CDR3. J was trimmed by 4 bases and V by 5 bases; bases with no gene match: 3. For the CDR3, the DNA is TGTGCCAGCTCAACAACAGGGGGAGAGACCCAGTACTTC. Amino acid sequence: CASSTTGGETQYF.

The V and J genes are TRBV3-1 (or the pseudogene TRBV3-2) and TRBJ2-1; no reliable D call. CDR1 is LGHDT and CDR2 is YNNKEL in the germline V gene (reference sequence). The CDR3 is made up of 13 amino acids. The V end was cut by 2 bases, the J end by 7 bases, with 9 bases between. The CDR3 protein is CASSQRSNNEQFF. The DNA for the CDR3 is TGTGCCAGCAGCCAAAGATCTAATAATGAGCAGTTCTTC.

The chain links TRBV30 to TRBJ2-5, with D possibly matching TRBD2 (5 bases). This CDR3 has 13 residues. Germline lookup yields CDR1 GTSNPN and CDR2 SVGIG (reference sequence). V was pared by 7 bases and J by 1 base, with 13 bases between. CDR3 in amino acids: CASEAASQETQYF. DNA of the CDR3: TGTGCCTCTGAAGCGGCATCCCAAGAGACCCAGTACTTC.